The rows below give T cell receptor beta chains drawn from one sample of a study of CXCR3-negative and CXCR3-positive naive CD8 T cells. For each CDR3 protein, TCRdb gives one entry from its re-call of the 5' RACE reads, without DNA. The sample's table shows about 41,000 distinct CDR3 sequences. The sample consisted of naive CXCR3- CD8+ T cells from blood. These receptors originate from a human donor in good health. Some clones in this sample may be carry-over from other donors' samples. CDR3s include the opening cysteine and the closing phenylalanine or tryptophan. Fields, in order: V gene, clone size, J gene, CDR3 protein. Clone size, where shown, is once, few, many, or a class for clones that have expanded.

TRBV29-1	.	TRBJ1-1	CSVYRVGYTEAFF
TRBV19	.	TRBJ2-2	CASSMTGPTGELFF
TRBV19	.	TRBJ2-3	CASWALAPQVDTQYF
TRBV6-2/TRBV6-3	.	TRBJ2-7	CASNIGTGVYEQNF
TRBV28	.	TRBJ2-7	CASSLRASTVISEQYF
TRBV14	.	TRBJ2-1	CASSQVKGLYNEQFF
TRBV29-1	.	TRBJ2-7	CSVEDGRGDYEQYF
TRBV5-1	.	TRBJ2-1	CASSLGTGYNEQFF
TRBV6-2/TRBV6-3	.	TRBJ1-1	CASSYAGGGEAFF
TRBV27	.	TRBJ1-1	CASSLSGPNTEAFF
TRBV28	.	TRBJ1-5	CASSYPRDSNQPQHF
TRBV29-1	.	TRBJ2-7	CSVGGFHEQYF
TRBV20-1	.	TRBJ2-1	CSAREGSGGAVNEQFF
TRBV6-5	.	TRBJ2-1	CASSYGETPSYNEQFF
TRBV29-1	.	TRBJ2-7	CSMTSGGLYEQYF
TRBV4-3	.	TRBJ1-4	CASSKVRGTLEKLFF
TRBV6-5	.	TRBJ2-2	CASSYTASGETGELFF
TRBV28	.	TRBJ2-7	CASSLQATSYEQYF
TRBV6-5	.	TRBJ2-1	CASTAGLAGDEQFF
TRBV5-1	.	TRBJ2-1	CASSLVTGYNEQFF
TRBV7-9	.	TRBJ1-5	CASSPGGPQHF
TRBV20-1	.	TRBJ2-1	CSATSQVVSYNEQFF
TRBV3-1	.	TRBJ2-1	CASSRGRPYNEQFF
TRBV4-1	.	TRBJ2-3	CASSQDIAGGDTQYF
TRBV20-1	.	TRBJ2-3	CSTLGTASTDTQYF
TRBV11-2	.	TRBJ1-1	CASSFPGTEAFF
TRBV9	.	TRBJ2-7	CASSVSNEGAQYF
TRBV6-5	.	TRBJ2-4	CASSYSMVASGALAKNIQYF
TRBV14	.	TRBJ2-3	CASSQGISTDTQYF
TRBV6-2/TRBV6-3	.	TRBJ2-3	CASSYVGVTDTQYF
TRBV5-1	medium-sized	TRBJ1-2	CASSVGSSIGQHGYTF
TRBV10-3	.	TRBJ2-1	CAISEGTSGIAGNEQFF
TRBV20-1	.	TRBJ1-1	CSARPSDRVTEAFF
TRBV29-1	.	TRBJ2-2	CSVAGRPGELFF
TRBV7-2	.	TRBJ1-5	CASSPEGRADYSNQPQHF
TRBV29-1	.	TRBJ2-7	CSVVPTAGPYEQYF
TRBV6-4	.	TRBJ2-3	CASSDQKQGADTQYF
TRBV27	.	TRBJ2-7	CASSLNGVYEQYF
TRBV4-1	.	TRBJ2-5	CASSQDGEETQYF
TRBV4-3	.	TRBJ2-1	CASSQDKRVVGNEQFF
TRBV4-1	medium-sized	TRBJ1-1	CASSQGLSGTPEAFF
TRBV10-3	.	TRBJ1-2	CAISESAGNYGYTF
TRBV29-1	.	TRBJ2-1	CSVVGDNNEQFF
TRBV28	.	TRBJ2-7	CASSSTSGGDEQYF
TRBV27	.	TRBJ1-2	CASSSARFGATYGYTF
TRBV4-3	.	TRBJ1-2	CASSQDGRPGNYGYTF
TRBV7-2	.	TRBJ2-5	CASSPHSSGGAETQYF
TRBV7-6	.	TRBJ2-1	CASSLGPDSPNEQFF
TRBV29-1	.	TRBJ1-1	CSVFLLNTEAFF
TRBV29-1	.	TRBJ2-1	CSVEDDLWREGPGNEQFF
TRBV28	.	TRBJ2-1	CASSLRVNSYNEQFF
TRBV7-9	.	TRBJ2-2	CASSLIEVFGGELFF
TRBV9	.	TRBJ1-1	CASSVGTGITEAFF
TRBV28	.	TRBJ2-7	CASSFGPGVTYEQYF
TRBV28	.	TRBJ2-5	CASSPIPDQKNQETQYF
TRBV6-2/TRBV6-3	.	TRBJ2-7	CASSGAMENEQYF
TRBV7-8	.	TRBJ2-1	CASSLGPFSEQFF
TRBV12-3/TRBV12-4	.	TRBJ2-3	CAQPQQGTDTQYF